The present T cell receptor (beta chain) was sequenced within a study of control samples from healthy donors and cancer patients. This clone has only one observation. The CDR3 covers 16 residues. Germline V CDR1 and CDR2: SGHAT, FQDESV (reference sequence). V gave up 5 bases and J gave up 2 bases; unmatched junction bases: 5. Assay used: immunoSEQ multiplex PCR; TCRdb lists only in-frame clones, some missing. Seen here are 180,000 or so clones, 91% observed once, and the top ten hold about 1.4%. The sequence came from a young woman in good health. The chain joins TRBV11-1 to TRBJ2-3; TRBD2 matches 12 bases. Sequencing was done on a sample of blood. Here the CDR3 DNA reads TGTGCCAGCAGCAAAAGACTAGCGGGAGACACAGATACGCAGTATTTT. Encoded protein: CASSKRLAGDTDTQYF. Using reference TRBV11-1 and TRBJ2-3 for the parts outside the CDR3, the full variable domain is EAEVAQSPRYKITEKSQAVAFWCDPISGHATLYWYRQILGQGPELLVQFQDESVVDDSQLPKDRFSAERLKGVDSTLKIQPAELGDSAMYLCASSKRLAGDTDTQYFGPGTRLTVL.